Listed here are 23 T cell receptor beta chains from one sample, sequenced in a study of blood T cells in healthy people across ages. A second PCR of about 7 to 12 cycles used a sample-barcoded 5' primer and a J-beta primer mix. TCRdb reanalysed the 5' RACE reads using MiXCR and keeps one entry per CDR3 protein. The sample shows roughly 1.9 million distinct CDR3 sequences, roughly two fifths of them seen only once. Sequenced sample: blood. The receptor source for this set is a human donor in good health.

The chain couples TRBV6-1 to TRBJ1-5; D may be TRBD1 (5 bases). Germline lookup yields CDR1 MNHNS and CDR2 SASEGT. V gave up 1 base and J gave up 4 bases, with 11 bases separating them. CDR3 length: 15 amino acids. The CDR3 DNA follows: TGTGCCAGCAGTGAAGTAAGGGGACCTAATCAGCCCCAGCATTTT. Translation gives CASSEVRGPNQPQHF.

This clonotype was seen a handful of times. DNA for the CDR3: TGCAGTGCTACCCTTGCCCTTCCCAATTCACCCCTCCACTTT. Translation gives CSATLALPNSPLHF. V usage is TRBV20-1 and J usage is TRBJ1-6; no firm D call. V shed 4 bases and J shed 7 bases, with 14 bases lying between them. Germline CDR1 DFQATT, CDR2 SNEGSKA (reference sequence). The CDR3 length is 14 residues.

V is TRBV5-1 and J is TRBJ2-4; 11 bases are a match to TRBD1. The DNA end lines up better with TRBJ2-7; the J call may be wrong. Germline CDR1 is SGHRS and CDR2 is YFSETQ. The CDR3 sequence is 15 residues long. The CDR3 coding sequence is TGCGCCAGCGGGACAGGGGGATTAGGCACCTGCGAGCAGTACTTC. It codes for CASGTGGLGTCEQYF.

In nucleotides, the CDR3 is TGCAGCGTCGCAAGTCGCGGGGACCGAACCTACGAGCAGTACTTC. Translating it yields CSVASRGDRTYEQYF. V usage is TRBV29-1 and J usage is TRBJ2-7; perhaps TRBD2 as D (6 bases). Trimming left V 6 bases short and J 2 bases short, with 20 bases between. CDR1 and CDR2 from the germline V gene are SQVTM and ANQGSEA. The CDR3 extends over 15 amino acids.

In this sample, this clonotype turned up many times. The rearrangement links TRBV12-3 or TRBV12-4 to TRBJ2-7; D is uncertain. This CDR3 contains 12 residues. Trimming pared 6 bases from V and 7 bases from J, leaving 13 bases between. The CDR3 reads CASSPTGREQYF. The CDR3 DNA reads TGTGCCAGCAGCCCAACCGGACGTGAGCAGTACTTC.

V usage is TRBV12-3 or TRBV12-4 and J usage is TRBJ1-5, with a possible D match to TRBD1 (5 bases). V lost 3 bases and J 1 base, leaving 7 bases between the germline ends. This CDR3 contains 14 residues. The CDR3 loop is CASSFHRSNQPQHF. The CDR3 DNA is TGTGCCAGCAGTTTTCACAGGAGCAATCAGCCCCAGCATTTT.

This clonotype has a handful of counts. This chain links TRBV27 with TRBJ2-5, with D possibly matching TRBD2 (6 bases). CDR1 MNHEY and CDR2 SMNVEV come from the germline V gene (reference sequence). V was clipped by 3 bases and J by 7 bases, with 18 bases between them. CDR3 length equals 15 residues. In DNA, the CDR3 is TGTGCCAGCAGTTTTGACAGAAACCGGAGGGGGACCCAGTACTTC. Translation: CASSFDRNRRGTQYF.

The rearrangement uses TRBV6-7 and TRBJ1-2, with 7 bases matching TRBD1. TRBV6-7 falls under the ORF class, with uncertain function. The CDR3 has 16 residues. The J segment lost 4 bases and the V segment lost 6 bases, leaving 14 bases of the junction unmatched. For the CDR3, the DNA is TGTGCCAGCAGCTACAAAAAGACAGGGTCCTCCTATGGCTACACCTTC. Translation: CASSYKKTGSSYGYTF.

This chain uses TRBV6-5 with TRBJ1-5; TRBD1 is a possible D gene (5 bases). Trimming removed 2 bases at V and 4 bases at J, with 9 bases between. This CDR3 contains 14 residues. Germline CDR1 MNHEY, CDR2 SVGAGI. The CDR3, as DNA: TGTGCCAGCAGTTACAGACAGATAAATCAGCCCCAGCATTTT. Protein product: CASSYRQINQPQHF.

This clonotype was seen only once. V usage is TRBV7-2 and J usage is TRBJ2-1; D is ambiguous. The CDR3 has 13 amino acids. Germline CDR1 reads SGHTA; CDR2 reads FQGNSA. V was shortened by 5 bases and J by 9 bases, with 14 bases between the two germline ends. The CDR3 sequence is CASSQLTWAEQFF. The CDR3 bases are TGTGCCAGCAGCCAATTGACCTGGGCTGAGCAGTTCTTC.

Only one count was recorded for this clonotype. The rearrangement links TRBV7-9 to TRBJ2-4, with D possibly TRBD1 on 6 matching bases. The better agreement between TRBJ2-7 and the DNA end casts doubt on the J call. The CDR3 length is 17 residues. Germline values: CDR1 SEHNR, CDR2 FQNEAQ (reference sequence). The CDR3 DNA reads TGTGCCAGCAGTCAAATGGCCTCCGGAACAGGGAAATACGAGCAGTACTTC. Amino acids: CASSQMASGTGKYEQYF.

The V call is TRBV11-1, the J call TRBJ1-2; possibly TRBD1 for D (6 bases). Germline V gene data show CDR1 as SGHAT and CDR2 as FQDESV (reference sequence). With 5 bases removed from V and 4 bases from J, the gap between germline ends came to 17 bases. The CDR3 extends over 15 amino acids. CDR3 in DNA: TGTGCCAGCAGCCCCCGGCGGGACATGACCTATGGCTACACCTTC. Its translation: CASSPRRDMTYGYTF.

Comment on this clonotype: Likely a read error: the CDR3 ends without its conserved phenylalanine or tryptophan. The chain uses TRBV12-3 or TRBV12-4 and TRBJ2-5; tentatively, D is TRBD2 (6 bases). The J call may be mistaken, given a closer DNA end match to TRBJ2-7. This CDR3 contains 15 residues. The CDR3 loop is CASSLARGLGDEQYY. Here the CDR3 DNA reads TGTGCCAGCAGTTTAGCGCGGGGCCTCGGGGACGAGCAGTACTAC.

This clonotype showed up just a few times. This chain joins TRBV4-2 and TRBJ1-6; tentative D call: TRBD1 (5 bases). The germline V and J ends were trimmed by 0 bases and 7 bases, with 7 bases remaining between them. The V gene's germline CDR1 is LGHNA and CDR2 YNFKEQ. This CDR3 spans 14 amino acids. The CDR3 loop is CASSQEGQNSPLHF. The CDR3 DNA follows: TGTGCCAGCAGCCAAGAGGGGCAGAATTCACCCCTCCACTTT.

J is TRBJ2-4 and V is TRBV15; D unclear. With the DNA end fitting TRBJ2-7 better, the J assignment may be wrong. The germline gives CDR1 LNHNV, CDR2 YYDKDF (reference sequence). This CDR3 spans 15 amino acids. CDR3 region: CATSRDILSAYEQYF. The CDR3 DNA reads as TGTGCCACCAGCAGAGATATTTTGAGTGCCTACGAGCAGTACTTC.

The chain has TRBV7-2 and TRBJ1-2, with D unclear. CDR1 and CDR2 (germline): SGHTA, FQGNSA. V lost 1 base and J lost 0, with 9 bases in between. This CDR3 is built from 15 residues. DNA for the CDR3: TGTGCCAGCAGCTTAGGGCCCAATCCTAACTATGGCTACACCTTC. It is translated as CASSLGPNPNYGYTF.

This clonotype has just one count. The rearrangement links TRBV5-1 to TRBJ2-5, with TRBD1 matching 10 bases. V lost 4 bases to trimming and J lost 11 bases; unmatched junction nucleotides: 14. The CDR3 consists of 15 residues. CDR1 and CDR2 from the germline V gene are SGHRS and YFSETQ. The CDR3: CASSNRDRGREEQYF. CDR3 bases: TGCGCCAGCAGCAACCGGGACAGGGGTCGGGAAGAGCAGTACTTC.

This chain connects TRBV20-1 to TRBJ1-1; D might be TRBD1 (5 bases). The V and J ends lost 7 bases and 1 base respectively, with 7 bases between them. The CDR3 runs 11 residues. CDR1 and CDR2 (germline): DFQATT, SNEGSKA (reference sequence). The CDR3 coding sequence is TGCAGTGGTACAGGGAACACTGAAGCTTTCTTT. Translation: CSGTGNTEAFF.

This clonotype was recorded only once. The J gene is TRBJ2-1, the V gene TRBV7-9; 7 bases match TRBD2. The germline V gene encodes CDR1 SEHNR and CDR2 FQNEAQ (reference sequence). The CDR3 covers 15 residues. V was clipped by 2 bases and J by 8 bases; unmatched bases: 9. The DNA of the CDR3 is TGTGCCAGCAGCTTATTTGGGGCGGGGGTCGATGAGCAGTTCTTC. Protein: CASSLFGAGVDEQFF. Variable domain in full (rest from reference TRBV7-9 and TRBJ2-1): DTGVSQNPRHKITKRGQNVTFRCDPISEHNRLYWYRQTLGQGPEFLTYFQNEAQLEKSRLLSDRFSAERPKGSFSTLEIQRTEQGDSAMYLCASSLFGAGVDEQFFGPGTRLTVL.

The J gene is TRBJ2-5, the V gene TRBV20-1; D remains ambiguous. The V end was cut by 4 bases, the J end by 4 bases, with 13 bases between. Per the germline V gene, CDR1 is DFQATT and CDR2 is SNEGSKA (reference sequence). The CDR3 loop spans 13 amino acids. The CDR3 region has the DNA TGCAGTGCTATGGGTGTAGTGGCAGAGACCCAGTACTTC. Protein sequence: CSAMGVVAETQYF.

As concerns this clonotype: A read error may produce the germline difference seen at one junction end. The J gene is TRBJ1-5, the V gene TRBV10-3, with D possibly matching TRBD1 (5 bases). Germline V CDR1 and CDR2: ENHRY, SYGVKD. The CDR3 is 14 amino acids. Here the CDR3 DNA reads TGTGCCATCAGCAAGACAGATAGCAGTCAGCCCCAGCATTTT. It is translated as CAISKTDSSQPQHF.

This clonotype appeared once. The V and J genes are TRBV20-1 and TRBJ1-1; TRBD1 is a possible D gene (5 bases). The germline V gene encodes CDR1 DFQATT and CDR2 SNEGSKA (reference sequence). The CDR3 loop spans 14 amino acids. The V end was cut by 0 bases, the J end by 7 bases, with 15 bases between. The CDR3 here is CSAREGGRGREAFF. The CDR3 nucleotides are TGCAGTGCTAGAGAGGGGGGGAGGGGCCGTGAAGCTTTCTTT.

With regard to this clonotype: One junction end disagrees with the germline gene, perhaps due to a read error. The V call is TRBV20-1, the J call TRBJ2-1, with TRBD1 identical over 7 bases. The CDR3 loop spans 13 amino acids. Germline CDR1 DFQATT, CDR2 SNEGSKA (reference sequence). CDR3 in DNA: TGCTGTGCTAGAGGGACAGTCTGGGATGAGCAGTTCTTC. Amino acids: CCARGTVWDEQFF.